Below, 5 T cell receptor beta chains from the same sample are listed, as sequenced in a study of long-term antiretroviral therapy in people with HIV. The run of the v3.0 immunoSEQ assay was at survey level. Sequencing was performed with immunoSEQ multiplex PCR; in TCRdb, only in-frame clones are kept and a portion is missing. The table lists tens of thousands of clones, about 80% of them singletons, with over 9% in the top ten. The sample in question was unsorted PBMCs, obtained 1.1 years before starting antiretroviral therapy. The receptors derive from a woman aged 40 to 50 with HIV.

The J gene is TRBJ1-2, the V gene TRBV19; a possible D gene is TRBD1 (5 bases). V was trimmed by 7 bases and J by 7 bases, leaving 16 bases between them. From germline, CDR1 is LNHDA and CDR2 SQIVND (reference sequence). The CDR3 is 13 residues long. The chain's CDR3 is CASNWKGIGGYTF. CDR3 nucleotide sequence: TGTGCCAGTAACTGGAAGGGGATCGGTGGCTACACCTTC.

This clone was picked up a small number of times. The genes are TRBV5-6 and TRBJ2-3; D remains unclear. The CDR3 extends over 14 amino acids. Germline V CDR1 and CDR2: SGHDT, YYEEEE. Deletions cut 2 bases from V and 3 bases from J, with 10 bases between. CDR3 protein: CASSFRPVTDTQYF. In nucleotides, the CDR3 is TGTGCCAGCAGCTTTCGGCCGGTTACAGATACGCAGTATTTT.

CDR3 in DNA: TGCGCCAGCAGCCGAGTACTAGCGGGAGTCGACGAGCAGTACTTC. It is translated as CASSRVLAGVDEQYF. J is TRBJ2-7 and V is TRBV4-1; 11 bases fit TRBD2. This CDR3 is built from 15 residues. Germline V CDR1 and CDR2: MGHRA, YSYEKL. The V and J ends lost 4 bases and 5 bases, in that order; junction bases with no gene match: 7.

The V gene is TRBV5-1, the J gene TRBJ2-1; tentative D call: TRBD1 (5 bases). CDR1 and CDR2 (germline): SGHRS, YFSETQ. The V end was cut by 0 bases, the J end by 8 bases, with 12 bases between. The CDR3 is 14 amino acids. CDR3 protein: CASSLGRAVDEQFF. DNA of the CDR3: TGCGCCAGCAGCTTGGGCAGGGCTGTAGATGAGCAGTTCTTC.

A few counts support this clone. The chain recombines TRBV4-3 with TRBJ2-7; 8 bases agree with TRBD2. Germline V gene sequence: CDR1 LGHNA, CDR2 YSLEER. The CDR3 spans 15 residues. J lost 2 bases, V lost 1 base, and 4 bases had no gene match. CDR3 region: CASSQGTSSAYEQYF. Here the CDR3 DNA reads TGCGCCAGCAGCCAAGGGACTAGCAGCGCCTACGAGCAGTACTTC.